This entry lists 26 T cell receptor beta chains sequenced from one sample in a study of cytomegalovirus exposure and HLA in healthy donors. Both 60 Vbeta primers and 13 Jbeta primers went into the PCR. Here immunoSEQ multiplex PCR was the method, and the copy in TCRdb shows in-frame clones only, minus some. Its listing shows approximately 75,000 clones. Specimen: PBMCs. These receptors originate from a boy between 10 and 17 years old in good health and CMV-seronegative.

DNA of the CDR3: TGTGCCAGCAGCCCGTCGGGAGACAGATCCTATGGCTACACCTTC. It is translated as CASSPSGDRSYGYTF. The chain recombines TRBV7-2 with TRBJ1-2; possibly TRBD1 for D (5 bases). The CDR3 extends over 15 amino acids. V lost 5 bases and J lost 4, with 17 bases in between. Germline V gene lookup returns CDR1 SGHTA and CDR2 FQGNSA.

The genes are TRBV5-5 and TRBJ2-3; a weak D match, TRBD2 (5 bases). Germline V lookup: CDR1 SGHKS, CDR2 YYEKEE (reference sequence). Between the trimmed V and J ends, which lost 3 bases and 3 bases, there was a span of 20 bases. This CDR3 contains 17 residues. DNA for the CDR3: TGTGCCAGCAGCTCCCCCAGACATCCCGGCGGGACAGATACGCAGTATTTT. Translation: CASSSPRHPGGTDTQYF.

V usage is TRBV27 and J usage is TRBJ2-2; D may be TRBD1 (5 bases). The CDR3 runs 13 residues. The V and J ends lost 5 bases and 1 base respectively, with 5 bases between them. In germline, CDR1 is MNHEY, CDR2 SMNVEV (reference sequence). The CDR3: CASSRGNTGELFF. For the CDR3, the DNA is TGTGCCAGCAGTAGGGGGAACACCGGGGAGCTGTTTTTT.

The chain recombines TRBV4-3 with TRBJ2-1; 12 nucleotides line up with TRBD2. Germline-derived CDR1 and CDR2 are LGHNA and YSLEER. The length of the CDR3 is 17 residues. After removal of 5 bases from V and 6 bases from J, the junction contained 11 bases not matched to a gene. The CDR3 loop is CASSETSGGPLGNEQFF. CDR3 bases: TGCGCCAGCAGCGAGACTAGCGGGGGTCCCCTTGGCAATGAGCAGTTCTTC.

The rearrangement links TRBV30 to TRBJ1-1; 9 nucleotides agree with TRBD1. Germline V CDR1 and CDR2: GTSNPN, SVGIG (reference sequence). V shed 0 bases and J 7 bases; nucleotides not matched to a gene: 9. The CDR3 sequence is 15 residues long. CDR3 protein: CAWSVGDRDVIEAFF. The CDR3 DNA reads TGTGCCTGGAGTGTAGGGGACAGGGATGTCATTGAAGCTTTCTTT.

This chain uses TRBV4-2 with TRBJ1-1; 7 bases map to TRBD1. Trimming removed 3 bases from V and 6 bases from J; junction bases left unmatched: 10. The CDR3 length is 15 residues. Germline CDR1 and CDR2: LGHNA and YNFKEQ. DNA for the CDR3: TGTGCCAGCAGCCAGGGCGACAGGGTTCGAGCTGAAGCTTTCTTT. Translated: CASSQGDRVRAEAFF.

The chain couples TRBV19 to TRBJ1-2; D call uncertain. Per germline, CDR1 LNHDA and CDR2 SQIVND (reference sequence). The CDR3 is 18 residues long. Trimming removed 1 base at V and 0 bases at J, with 18 bases between. CDR3 sequence: CASSIVPKRIGANYGYTF. DNA for the CDR3: TGTGCCAGTAGTATAGTTCCGAAGAGGATCGGAGCTAACTATGGCTACACCTTC.

This chain uses TRBV5-1 with TRBJ2-3; D possibly corresponds to TRBD2 (5 bases). The CDR3 totals 15 residues. Trimming stripped 5 bases from V and 1 base from J, with 14 bases between. Germline CDR1 reads SGHRS; CDR2 reads YFSETQ. The CDR3 spells CASSGRGVGTDTQYF. Here the CDR3 DNA reads TGCGCCAGCAGTGGACGGGGAGTTGGCACAGATACGCAGTATTTT.

The CDR3 sequence: CAWSVRTGVRGGELFF. For the CDR3, the DNA is TGTGCCTGGAGTGTACGGACAGGGGTTCGGGGCGGGGAGCTGTTTTTT. The gene calls are TRBV30 and TRBJ2-2; 9 bases are shared with TRBD1. The CDR3 has 16 residues. V shed 0 bases, J shed 7 bases, and the junction held 9 bases outside the gene matches. Germline V CDR1 and CDR2: GTSNPN, SVGIG (reference sequence).

V is TRBV30 and J is TRBJ2-1; 7 positions agree with TRBD1. Looked up from germline, CDR1 is GTSNPN and CDR2 is SVGIG (reference sequence). J lost 2 bases, V lost 1 base, and 8 bases had no gene match. The CDR3 totals 16 residues. The CDR3 DNA reads TGTGCCTGGAGTGGTACAGGGGCCCCTACCTACAATGAGCAGTTCTTC. It translates to CAWSGTGAPTYNEQFF. Complete variable domain (other parts from reference TRBV30 and TRBJ2-1): SQTIHQWPATLVQPVGSPLSLECTVEGTSNPNLYWYRQAAGRGLQLLFYSVGIGQISSEVPQNLSASRPQDRQFILSSKKLLLSDSGFYLCAWSGTGAPTYNEQFFGPGTRLTVL.

The chain recombines TRBV12-5 with TRBJ1-1; D is ambiguous. Trimming took off 2 bases at V and 2 bases at J, with 6 bases between the two ends. The CDR3 spans 13 residues. Germline CDR1 is LGHNT and CDR2 is FRNRAP. This CDR3 is CASGLYSNTEAFF. The DNA of the CDR3 is TGTGCTAGTGGTTTGTACAGTAACACTGAAGCTTTCTTT.

The chain links TRBV27 to TRBJ2-7; TRBD2 is a possible D gene (6 bases). The CDR3 runs to 16 residues. Germline V gene data show CDR1 as MNHEY and CDR2 as SMNVEV (reference sequence). Trimming took off 3 bases at V and 0 bases at J, with 15 bases between the two ends. For the CDR3, the DNA is TGTGCCAGCAGTTTGTCAGGTCGGGAGATCTCCTACGAGCAGTACTTC. Protein product: CASSLSGREISYEQYF.

The CDR3 sequence is CASSLDPRQELTLLSGANVLTF. In nucleotides, the CDR3 is TGCGCCAGCAGCTTGGACCCCCGACAGGAACTAACTCTCCTCTCTGGGGCCAACGTCCTGACTTTC. The chain employs TRBV5-1 and TRBJ2-6; tentative D call: TRBD1 (6 bases). Germline CDR1 reads SGHRS; CDR2 reads YFSETQ. This CDR3 region has 22 residues. Trimming removed 0 bases from V and 0 bases from J, with 25 bases in between.

The chain uses TRBV7-6 and TRBJ2-7, with 7 bases fitting TRBD2. The V gene's germline CDR1 is SGHVS and CDR2 FNYEAQ. The CDR3 loop spans 15 amino acids. V lost 5 bases, J lost 6 bases, and 13 bases stayed unmatched. Here the CDR3 reads CASSPSSGAKGEQYF. The CDR3 DNA follows: TGTGCCAGCAGCCCATCCAGCGGGGCCAAAGGCGAGCAGTACTTC.

The rearrangement uses TRBV4-3 and TRBJ2-3; a possible D gene is TRBD2 (5 bases). The V and J ends lost 3 bases and 4 bases respectively, with 8 bases between them. The CDR3 is 13 amino acids. Germline CDR1 is LGHNA and CDR2 is YSLEER. The DNA for the CDR3 is TGCGCCAGCAGCCAGGAGGAGCCAGATACGCAGTATTTT. It specifies CASSQEEPDTQYF.

The chain carries TRBV29-1 and TRBJ1-1; maybe TRBD1 (5 bases). The CDR3 sequence is 11 residues long. Germline V lookup: CDR1 SQVTM, CDR2 ANQGSEA. The CDR3 here is CSTHRFSEAFF. The DNA of the CDR3 is TGCAGTACCCACAGGTTTTCTGAAGCTTTCTTT.

The rearrangement joins TRBV6-5 to TRBJ1-1; 7 positions agree with TRBD1. The CDR3 runs 13 residues. The germline CDR1 and CDR2 sequences are MNHEY and SVGAGI. Trimming cost V 4 bases and J 3 bases; bases outside gene matches: 2. The CDR3 loop reads CASSSQGDTEAFF. CDR3 DNA sequence: TGTGCCAGCAGTTCCCAGGGGGACACTGAAGCTTTCTTT.

V is TRBV27 and J is TRBJ2-2; a possible D gene is TRBD1 (5 bases). Trimming left V 2 bases short and J 4 bases short, with 8 bases between. Germline values: CDR1 MNHEY, CDR2 SMNVEV (reference sequence). The CDR3 length is 14 residues. DNA of the CDR3: TGTGCCAGCAGTTTACAGGGTGGCACCGGGGAGCTGTTTTTT. This codes for CASSLQGGTGELFF.

This chain connects TRBV7-8 to TRBJ2-1; D is undetermined. Trimming left V 0 bases short and J 3 bases short, with 15 bases between. CDR3 length: 17 residues. CDR1 and CDR2 (germline): SGHVS, FQNEAQ. CDR3 bases: TGTGCCAGCAGCTTAGCGATGGGTTTGTACAGCTACAATGAGCAGTTCTTC. Protein sequence: CASSLAMGLYSYNEQFF. The variable domain in full, completed from reference TRBV7-8 and TRBJ2-1, reads GAGVSQSPRYKVAKRGQDVALRCDPISGHVSLFWYQQALGQGPEFLTYFQNEAQLDKSGLPSDRFFAERPEGSVSTLKIQRTQQEDSAVYLCASSLAMGLYSYNEQFFGPGTRLTVL.

The chain has TRBV27 and TRBJ2-7; 7 positions match TRBD1. Trimming cost V 7 bases and J 0 bases; bases outside gene matches: 9. There are 15 residues in the CDR3. The germline V gene encodes CDR1 MNHEY and CDR2 SMNVEV (reference sequence). The CDR3 DNA sequence: TGTGCCAGCAAGAGAGACAGGGAAGACTCCTACGAGCAGTACTTC. Translated, it gives CASKRDREDSYEQYF.

The chain recombines TRBV6-5 with TRBJ1-5; D is unresolved. The CDR3 consists of 14 residues. Trimming cost V 5 bases and J 5 bases, with 13 bases left between them. In germline, CDR1 is MNHEY, CDR2 SVGAGI. Here the CDR3 DNA reads TGTGCCAGCAGTGAAGTGAGGGCCCATCAGCCCCAGCATTTT. Translated, it gives CASSEVRAHQPQHF.

The chain recombines TRBV30 with TRBJ2-3; TRBD2 might be the D (5 bases). Germline values: CDR1 GTSNPN, CDR2 SVGIG (reference sequence). The CDR3 runs to 15 residues. Trimming stripped 6 bases from V and 1 base from J, with 17 bases between. The CDR3 region has the DNA TGTGCCTGCACTACCGGACTGGGAGGCACAGATACGCAGTATTTT. Translating it yields CACTTGLGGTDTQYF.

The V gene is TRBV4-2, the J gene TRBJ2-2; 7 bases line up with TRBD1. The CDR3 consists of 16 residues. Looked up from germline, CDR1 is LGHNA and CDR2 is YNFKEQ. The J segment lost 1 base and the V segment lost 4 bases, leaving 6 bases of the junction unmatched. CDR3 protein: CASSRTGTENTGELFF. CDR3 DNA: TGTGCCAGCAGCCGAACCGGGACAGAGAACACCGGGGAGCTGTTTTTT.

This chain uses TRBV18 with TRBJ1-6; possible D gene TRBD1, 5 bases. Germline assignment: CDR1 KGHSH and CDR2 LQKENI. Trimming shortened V by 3 bases and J by 6 bases, and 15 bases separated the two germline ends. The length of the CDR3 is 16 residues. CDR3 in amino acids: CASSPAGLQVNSPLHF. The CDR3 DNA sequence: TGTGCCAGCTCACCGGCGGGACTTCAGGTTAATTCACCCCTCCACTTT.

The chain employs TRBV18 and TRBJ1-1; TRBD1 matches 9 bases. CDR3 length: 13 residues. Germline lookup yields CDR1 KGHSH and CDR2 LQKENI. With V trimmed by 6 bases and J by 1 base, 0 bases remained unmatched. CDR3 DNA: TGTGCCAGCTCGGGACAGGGGAACACTGAAGCTTTCTTT. Protein: CASSGQGNTEAFF.

The gene calls are TRBV25-1 and TRBJ2-7, with 9 bases lining up with TRBD1. The CDR3 contains 15 residues. Germline V CDR1 and CDR2: MGHDK, SYGVNS. Trimming removed 3 bases from V and 5 bases from J; junction bases left unmatched: 8. The DNA for the CDR3 is TGTGCCAGCAGTGAGTCCGGGACAGGGTTTGACGAGCAGTACTTC. Amino acid sequence: CASSESGTGFDEQYF.